Given below is one T cell receptor beta chain in context. What it binds is unknown. The record originates from a study of T-cell memory formation after mild COVID-19. Regarding the study as a whole: Proof of SARS-CoV-2 specificity was absent for the second-wave clones that crested on day 37.

Each CDR3 protein gets one entry after TCRdb re-called the 5' RACE reads with MiXCR. Here the sample spans 530,000 or so distinct CDR3 sequences, 15% to 20% being singletons. Trimming pared 6 bases from V and 6 bases from J, leaving 13 bases between. The CDR3 runs to 13 residues. The chain employs TRBV12-3 or TRBV12-4 and TRBJ2-3, with D uncertain. Specimen: PBMCs or a T cell subset sorted from them (not recorded which). The origin of this receptor is an adult woman who had mild COVID-19 (a few samples of this study predate the infection). Cell type and time point are not known. CDR3 DNA: TGTGCCAGCAGCATTGGCAGGCGGGATACGCAGTATTTT. This translates into CASSIGRRDTQYF.